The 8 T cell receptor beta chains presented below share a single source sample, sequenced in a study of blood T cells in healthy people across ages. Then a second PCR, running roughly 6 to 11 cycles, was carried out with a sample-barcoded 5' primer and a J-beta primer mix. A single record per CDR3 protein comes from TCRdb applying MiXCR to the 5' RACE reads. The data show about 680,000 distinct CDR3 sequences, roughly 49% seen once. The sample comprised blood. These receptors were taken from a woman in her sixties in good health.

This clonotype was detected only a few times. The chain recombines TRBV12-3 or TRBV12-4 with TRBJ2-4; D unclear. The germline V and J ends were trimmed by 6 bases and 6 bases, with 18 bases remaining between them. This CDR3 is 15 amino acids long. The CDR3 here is CASSRGFHLINIQYF. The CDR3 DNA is TGTGCCAGCAGCCGTGGATTCCACCTAATAAACATTCAGTACTTC.

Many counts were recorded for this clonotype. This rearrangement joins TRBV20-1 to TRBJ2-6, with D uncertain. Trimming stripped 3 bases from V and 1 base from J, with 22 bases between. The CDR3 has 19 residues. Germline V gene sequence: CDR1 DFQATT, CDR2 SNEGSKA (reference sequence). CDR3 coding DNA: TGCAGTGCTAGGGTTGACGGTGTCCAAGGGTCATCTGGGGCCAACGTCCTGACTTTC. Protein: CSARVDGVQGSSGANVLTF.

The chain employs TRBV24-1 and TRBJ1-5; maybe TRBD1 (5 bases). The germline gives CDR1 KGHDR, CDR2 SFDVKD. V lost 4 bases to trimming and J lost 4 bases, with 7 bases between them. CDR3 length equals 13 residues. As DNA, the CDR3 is TGTGCCACCAGTGAGAGGGGAAATCAGCCCCAGCATTTT. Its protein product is CATSERGNQPQHF.

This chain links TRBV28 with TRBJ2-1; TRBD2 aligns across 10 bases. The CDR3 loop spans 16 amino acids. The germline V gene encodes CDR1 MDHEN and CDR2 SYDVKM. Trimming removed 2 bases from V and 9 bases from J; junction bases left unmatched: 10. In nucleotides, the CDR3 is TGTGCCAGCAGTTTAGGGGGAGCGGGAGGGCCGTTTGAGCAGTTCTTC. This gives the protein CASSLGGAGGPFEQFF.

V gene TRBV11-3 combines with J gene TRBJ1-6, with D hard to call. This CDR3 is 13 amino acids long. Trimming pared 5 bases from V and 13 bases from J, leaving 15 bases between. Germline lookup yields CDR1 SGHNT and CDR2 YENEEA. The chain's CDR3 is CASSNGPQFPLHF. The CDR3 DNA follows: TGTGCCAGCAGCAACGGACCGCAGTTCCCCCTCCACTTT. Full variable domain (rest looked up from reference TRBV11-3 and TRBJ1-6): EAGVVQSPRYKIIEKKQPVAFWCNPISGHNTLYWYLQNLGQGPELLIRYENEEAVDDSQLPKDRFSAERLKGVDSTLKIQPAELGDSAVYLCASSNGPQFPLHFGNGTRLTVT.

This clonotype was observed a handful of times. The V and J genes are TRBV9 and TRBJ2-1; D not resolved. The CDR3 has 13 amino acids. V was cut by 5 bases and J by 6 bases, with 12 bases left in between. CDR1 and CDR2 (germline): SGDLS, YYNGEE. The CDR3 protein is CASSVSPPNEQFF. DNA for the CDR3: TGTGCCAGCAGTGTATCGCCTCCCAATGAGCAGTTCTTC.

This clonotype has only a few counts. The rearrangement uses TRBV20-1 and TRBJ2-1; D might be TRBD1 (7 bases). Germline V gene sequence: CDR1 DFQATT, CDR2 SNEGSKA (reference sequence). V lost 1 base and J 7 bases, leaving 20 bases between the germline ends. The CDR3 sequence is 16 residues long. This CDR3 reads CSARARGASGGNEQFF. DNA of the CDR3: TGCAGTGCTAGAGCCAGGGGGGCCTCCGGAGGGAATGAGCAGTTCTTC.

The CDR3 DNA is TGTGCCAGCAGCGCCAGTAGCAGCACTAGCACAGATACGCAGTATTTT. Translated: CASSASSSTSTDTQYF. This chain links TRBV7-2 with TRBJ2-3; the D is unclear. The germline V and J ends were trimmed by 5 bases and 0 bases, with 15 bases remaining between them. CDR3 length equals 16 residues. The germline V gene has CDR1 SGHTA and CDR2 FQGNSA.